The 27 T cell receptor beta chains given below trace back to one sample, sequenced in a study of control samples from healthy donors and cancer patients. Repertoires were generated with immunoSEQ multiplex PCR, while TCRdb's copy carries only in-frame clones and drops some. The repertoire holds around 89,000 clones, with approximately 78% as singletons. Sequenced material: blood. These receptors originate from a woman aged 55 to 70 in good health.

V usage is TRBV4-1 and J usage is TRBJ2-7, with 7 positions matching TRBD1. J lost 1 base, V lost 5 bases, and 8 bases had no gene match. The CDR3 contains 15 residues. The germline CDR1 and CDR2 sequences are MGHRA and YSYEKL. The CDR3 loop is CASSSPGQRSYEQYF. CDR3 nucleotides: TGCGCCAGCAGCTCTCCGGGACAGAGATCCTACGAGCAGTACTTC.

This chain uses TRBV4-2 with TRBJ2-3; 13 bases are a match to TRBD2. The CDR3 totals 15 residues. Looked up from germline, CDR1 is LGHNA and CDR2 is YNFKEQ. V was clipped by 4 bases and J by 6 bases; unmatched bases: 4. The CDR3 loop reads CASSPGTSGADTQYF. The CDR3 coding sequence is TGTGCCAGCAGCCCAGGGACTAGCGGGGCCGATACGCAGTATTTT.

This clone was seen a few times. This chain joins TRBV11-2 and TRBJ1-5, with 9 bases that match TRBD1. Germline V lookup: CDR1 SGHAT, CDR2 FQNNGV. With V trimmed by 4 bases and J by 6 bases, 7 bases remained unmatched. This CDR3 has 15 residues. The CDR3 reads CASSSGTGMAQPQHF. In nucleotides, the CDR3 is TGTGCCAGCAGCTCCGGGACAGGGATGGCTCAGCCCCAGCATTTT.

J is TRBJ1-2 and V is TRBV5-4; D is possibly TRBD1 (6 bases). There are 14 residues in the CDR3. V was clipped by 4 bases and J by 4 bases, with 14 bases between them. Germline lookup yields CDR1 SGHNT and CDR2 YYREEE (reference sequence). The CDR3 reads CASSPSPDSYGYTF. CDR3 bases: TGTGCCAGCAGCCCGTCCCCGGACAGCTATGGCTACACCTTC. Complete variable domain (other parts from reference TRBV5-4 and TRBJ1-2): ETGVTQSPTHLIKTRGQQVTLRCSSQSGHNTVSWYQQALGQGPQFIFQYYREEENGRGNFPPRFSGLQFPNYSSELNVNALELDDSALYLCASSPSPDSYGYTFGSGTRLTVV.

The rearrangement links TRBV27 to TRBJ1-1; TRBD1 might be the D (5 bases). Germline loops: CDR1 MNHEY, CDR2 SMNVEV (reference sequence). Trimming stripped 4 bases from V and 1 base from J, with 10 bases between. The CDR3 sequence is 14 residues long. The CDR3 sequence: CASSSGTSNTEAFF. The CDR3 DNA reads as TGTGCCAGCAGTTCGGGGACTTCGAACACTGAAGCTTTCTTT.

The gene calls are TRBV28 and TRBJ2-7, with D possibly being TRBD2 (7 bases). CDR1 and CDR2 from the germline V gene are MDHEN and SYDVKM. The V end lost 8 bases, the J end lost 1 base, and 15 bases lay between the germline ends. This CDR3 spans 14 amino acids. The CDR3 region is CASLGRGGSYEQYF. The DNA of the CDR3 is TGTGCCAGCCTCGGTAGGGGGGGGTCCTACGAGCAGTACTTC.

This clone was observed a few times. The rearrangement joins TRBV29-1 to TRBJ2-7; D ambiguous. Germline V gene lookup returns CDR1 SQVTM and CDR2 ANQGSEA. The CDR3 consists of 12 residues. Trimming shortened V by 4 bases and J by 2 bases, and 9 bases separated the two germline ends. CDR3 in amino acids: CSVVSPAYEQYF. The CDR3 DNA sequence: TGCAGCGTTGTGTCCCCTGCCTACGAGCAGTACTTC.

The CDR3 region has the DNA TGTGCCAGCAGGGAACAGGGCACAAATTCACCCCTCCACTTT. It translates to CASREQGTNSPLHF. The chain carries TRBV11-2 and TRBJ1-6, with D possibly TRBD1 on 6 matching bases. The germline CDR1 and CDR2 sequences are SGHAT and FQNNGV. This CDR3 has 14 amino acids. V lost 6 bases and J 7 bases, leaving 13 bases between the germline ends. The whole variable domain, remainder taken from reference TRBV11-2 and TRBJ1-6, is EAGVAQSPRYKIIEKRQSVAFWCNPISGHATLYWYQQILGQGPKLLIQFQNNGVVDDSQLPKDRFSAERLKGVDSTLKIQPAKLEDSAVYLCASREQGTNSPLHFGNGTRLTVT.

There are a few counts of this clone. The rearrangement joins TRBV7-9 to TRBJ1-6; TRBD1 agrees at 7 bases. The junction had 7 bases not matched to a gene; V was cut back by 4 bases and J by 7 bases. The CDR3 has 15 amino acids. From germline, CDR1 is SEHNR and CDR2 FQNEAQ (reference sequence). CDR3 nucleotides: TGTGCCAGCAGCTCAACGACAGGGAGGAATTCACCCCTCCACTTT. This translates into CASSSTTGRNSPLHF.

The chain has TRBV6-5 and TRBJ1-2; D is possibly TRBD1 (5 bases). The CDR3 has 15 residues. Germline V gene data show CDR1 as MNHEY and CDR2 as SVGAGI. Trimming cost V 0 bases and J 4 bases, with 12 bases left between them. CDR3 loop: CASSYSIGQGYGYTF. DNA for the CDR3: TGTGCCAGCAGTTACTCGATCGGTCAGGGCTATGGCTACACCTTC.

The genes are TRBV11-2 and TRBJ2-3; D gene uncertain. Germline V gives CDR1 SGHAT, CDR2 FQNNGV. V was shortened by 0 bases and J by 1 base, with 11 bases between the two germline ends. This CDR3 contains 16 residues. CDR3 DNA: TGTGCCAGCAGCTTAGAGTTGGGGTCGCGCACAGATACGCAGTATTTT. It yields the protein CASSLELGSRTDTQYF.

This chain joins TRBV5-1 and TRBJ2-7, with a tentative D call TRBD2 (6 bases). Trimming stripped 8 bases from V and 0 bases from J, with 15 bases between. The germline gives CDR1 SGHRS, CDR2 YFSETQ. The CDR3 has 14 amino acids. The DNA of the CDR3 is TGCGCCAGGGTGGGGACTCAGAGCTCCTACGAGCAGTACTTC. This codes for CARVGTQSSYEQYF.

V gene TRBV3-1 (or the pseudogene TRBV3-2) combines with J gene TRBJ2-1, with unresolved D. This CDR3 spans 14 amino acids. Trimming pared 0 bases from V and 3 bases from J, leaving 6 bases between. The V gene's germline CDR1 is LGHDT and CDR2 YNNKEL (reference sequence). CDR3 sequence reads: CASSQDAYYNEQFF. CDR3 in DNA: TGTGCCAGCAGCCAAGATGCCTACTACAATGAGCAGTTCTTC.

The V gene is TRBV18, the J gene TRBJ2-7; D not resolved. The CDR3 is made up of 14 amino acids. V lost 1 base and J lost 2, with 9 bases in between. The germline CDR1 and CDR2 sequences are KGHSH and LQKENI. The CDR3 DNA is TGTGCCAGCTCACCACTGGGCGGTACCTACGAGCAGTACTTC. Amino acid sequence: CASSPLGGTYEQYF.

The chain employs TRBV10-2 and TRBJ2-7; D remains unclear. The germline V gene has CDR1 WSHSY and CDR2 SAAADI. The CDR3 is 12 residues long. Trimming shortened V by 4 bases and J by 3 bases, and 7 bases separated the two germline ends. Written as DNA, the CDR3 is TGCGCCAGCAGTGGGACCCTCTACGAGCAGTACTTC. Protein: CASSGTLYEQYF.

The V and J genes are TRBV2 and TRBJ2-1; possible D gene TRBD1, 5 bases. The CDR3 length is 13 residues. V was clipped by 6 bases and J by 6 bases, with 12 bases between them. Germline assignment: CDR1 SNHLY and CDR2 FYNNEI. CDR3 DNA sequence: TGTGCCAGCAGACTACAGGATGCCAATGAGCAGTTCTTC. Protein: CASRLQDANEQFF.

A few counts support this clone. This sequence joins TRBV6-5 and TRBJ1-1, with unresolved D. V was trimmed by 5 bases and J by 0 bases, leaving 7 bases between them. The CDR3 contains 13 residues. Germline values: CDR1 MNHEY, CDR2 SVGAGI. The DNA for the CDR3 is TGTGCCAGCAGTAGGCAGGTGAACACTGAAGCTTTCTTT. Protein sequence: CASSRQVNTEAFF.

The rearrangement links TRBV19 to TRBJ2-2; TRBD2 matches 11 bases. The CDR3 is 16 residues long. Germline assignment: CDR1 LNHDA and CDR2 SQIVND (reference sequence). Germline trimming cut 7 bases from V and 4 bases from J; bases unmatched to any gene: 8. The CDR3 DNA follows: TGTGCCAGTACCCCTATAGGACTAGCGGGCACCGGGGAGCTGTTTTTT. As protein: CASTPIGLAGTGELFF.

The rearrangement links TRBV3-1 (or the pseudogene TRBV3-2) to TRBJ1-1; D may be TRBD1 (5 bases). The CDR3 sequence is 22 residues long. V was shortened by 0 bases and J by 5 bases, with 34 bases between the two germline ends. Germline CDR1 is LGHDT and CDR2 is YNNKEL (reference sequence). The CDR3 bases are TGTGCCAGCAGCCAAGAAACAAGGTATGGGGGACCTCGACGGAGGATGGGGACTGAAGCTTTCTTT. Its translation: CASSQETRYGGPRRRMGTEAFF.

This chain uses TRBV4-3 with TRBJ2-5; the match to TRBD2 covers 7 bases. The trim removed 0 bases at V and 5 bases at J, leaving 3 bases unmatched. CDR3 length: 14 residues. Per germline, CDR1 LGHNA and CDR2 YSLEER. CDR3 bases: TGCGCCAGCAGCCAAGATACTAGCGTCGAGACCCAGTACTTC. It yields the protein CASSQDTSVETQYF.

CDR3 sequence (DNA): TGTGCCAGCAGCCCGGATAGCGGGGGGGCAGTCGGGGAGCTGTTTTTT. This gives the protein CASSPDSGGAVGELFF. This chain links TRBV6-2 or TRBV6-3 with TRBJ2-2, with 11 nucleotides matching TRBD2. The V gene end was trimmed by 6 bases and the J gene end by 7 bases; junction bases not matched to a gene: 10. Germline lookup yields CDR1 MNHEY and CDR2 SVGEGT. The CDR3 spans 16 residues.

This clone has only one observation. The chain couples TRBV11-2 to TRBJ1-6; D is uncertain. Germline assignment: CDR1 SGHAT and CDR2 FQNNGV. Trimming left V 11 bases short and J 4 bases short, with 12 bases between. The CDR3 contains 13 residues. This CDR3 is CASRGGYNSPLHF. The DNA of the CDR3 is TGTGCCTCGCGGGGAGGGTATAATTCACCCCTCCACTTT.

The chain joins TRBV9 to TRBJ1-3; D perhaps matches TRBD1 (5 bases). The V gene lost 1 base and the J gene lost 6 bases, with 11 bases spanning the gap. The CDR3 runs to 14 residues. Germline loops: CDR1 SGDLS, CDR2 YYNGEE. The CDR3 DNA sequence: TGTGCCAGCAGCGTAAGTCCCAGGGAAAACACCATATATTTT. Encoded protein: CASSVSPRENTIYF.

V is TRBV6-5 and J is TRBJ1-5; 7 positions agree with TRBD1. This CDR3 has 15 amino acids. Trimming removed 6 bases from V and 7 bases from J; junction bases left unmatched: 12. Germline loops: CDR1 MNHEY, CDR2 SVGAGI. The chain's CDR3 is CASSAGGAWGQPQHF. For the CDR3, the DNA is TGTGCCAGCAGCGCAGGGGGGGCTTGGGGCCAGCCCCAGCATTTT.

The chain employs TRBV11-2 and TRBJ2-1; D may be TRBD2 (5 bases). Germline CDR1 SGHAT, CDR2 FQNNGV. V shed 1 base and J shed 0 bases, with 7 bases lying between them. The CDR3 loop spans 15 amino acids. The chain's CDR3 is CASSLGGSSYNEQFF. In DNA, the CDR3 is TGTGCCAGCAGCTTAGGAGGGAGCTCCTACAATGAGCAGTTCTTC.

V and J are TRBV5-1 and TRBJ2-5, with 14 bases matching TRBD2. The germline V gene encodes CDR1 SGHRS and CDR2 YFSETQ. CDR3 length equals 18 residues. J lost 0 bases, V lost 4 bases, and 8 bases had no gene match. The CDR3 is CASSADGTSGGHQETQYF. CDR3 nucleotides: TGCGCCAGCAGCGCGGACGGGACTAGCGGGGGTCACCAAGAGACCCAGTACTTC.

The genes are TRBV11-2 and TRBJ1-5; 7 bases agree with TRBD1. Per germline, CDR1 SGHAT and CDR2 FQNNGV. CDR3 length: 17 amino acids. V was pared by 3 bases and J by 0 bases, with 8 bases of the junction left unmatched. The chain's CDR3 is CASSFSGTEFSNQPQHF. CDR3 coding DNA: TGTGCCAGCAGCTTTTCCGGGACAGAGTTTAGCAATCAGCCCCAGCATTTT.